The 2 T cell receptor beta chains in this list originate from one sample, sequenced in a study of blood T cell repertoires in COVID-19. Produced via immunoSEQ multiplex PCR; TCRdb's table is partial and in-frame only. The sample shows roughly 200,000 clones, just under 90% of them seen only once. Sequencing input: peripheral blood. These receptors were obtained from a man aged 55 to 70 who had recovered from COVID-19.

As concerns this clone: Different DNA sequences within this sample yield the same CDR3. The V and J genes are TRBV7-9 and TRBJ1-4; D unresolved. Germline V gene lookup returns CDR1 SEHNR and CDR2 FQNEAQ (reference sequence). The CDR3 is 13 amino acids. V was clipped by 4 bases and J by 8 bases, with 11 bases between them. The CDR3 loop reads CASSSGQREKLFF. CDR3 coding DNA: TGTGCCAGCAGCTCAGGTCAACGCGAAAAACTGTTTTTT.

The gene calls are TRBV29-1 and TRBJ1-1; D unresolved. The CDR3 is 17 residues long. Trimming pared 1 base from V and 0 bases from J, leaving 18 bases between. Germline V gene sequence: CDR1 SQVTM, CDR2 ANQGSEA. In nucleotides, the CDR3 is TGCAGCGTTGAAGCGGGAAAGGGAGGGCCTATGAACACTGAAGCTTTCTTT. Its translation: CSVEAGKGGPMNTEAFF.